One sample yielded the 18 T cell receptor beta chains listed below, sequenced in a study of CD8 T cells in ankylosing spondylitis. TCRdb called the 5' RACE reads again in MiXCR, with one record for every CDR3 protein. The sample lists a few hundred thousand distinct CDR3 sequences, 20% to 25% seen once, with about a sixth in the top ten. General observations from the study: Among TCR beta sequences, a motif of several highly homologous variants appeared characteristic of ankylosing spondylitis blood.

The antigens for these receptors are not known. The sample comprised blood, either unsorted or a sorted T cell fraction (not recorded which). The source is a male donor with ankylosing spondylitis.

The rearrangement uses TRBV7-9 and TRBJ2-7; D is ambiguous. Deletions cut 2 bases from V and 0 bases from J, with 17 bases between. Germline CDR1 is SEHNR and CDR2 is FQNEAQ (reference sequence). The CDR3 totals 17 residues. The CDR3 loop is CASSLRLSHSSSYEQYF. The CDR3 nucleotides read TGTGCCAGCAGCTTAAGGCTAAGTCACAGCAGCTCCTACGAGCAGTACTTC.

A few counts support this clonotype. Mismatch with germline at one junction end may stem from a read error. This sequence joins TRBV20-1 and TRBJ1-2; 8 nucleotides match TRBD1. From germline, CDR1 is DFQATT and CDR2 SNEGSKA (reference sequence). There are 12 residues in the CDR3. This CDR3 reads CSARTGDVARGF. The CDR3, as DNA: TGCAGTGCTAGGACAGGGGACGTCGCTAGGGGCTTC.

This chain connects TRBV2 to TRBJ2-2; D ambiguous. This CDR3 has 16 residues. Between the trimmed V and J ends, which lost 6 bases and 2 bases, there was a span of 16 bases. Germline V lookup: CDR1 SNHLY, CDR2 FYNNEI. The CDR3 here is CASSATDPQNTGELFF. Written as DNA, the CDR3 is TGTGCCAGCAGCGCGACGGACCCCCAAAACACCGGGGAGCTGTTTTTT. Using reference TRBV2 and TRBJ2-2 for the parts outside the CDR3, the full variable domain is EPEVTQTPSHQVTQMGQEVILRCVPISNHLYFYWYRQILGQKVEFLVSFYNNEISEKSEIFDDQFSVERPDGSNFTLKIRSTKLEDSAMYFCASSATDPQNTGELFFGEGSRLTVL.

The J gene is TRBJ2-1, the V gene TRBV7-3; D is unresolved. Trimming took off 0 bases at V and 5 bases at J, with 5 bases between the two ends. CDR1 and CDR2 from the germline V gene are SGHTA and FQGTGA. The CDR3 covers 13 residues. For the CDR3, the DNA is TGTGCCAGCAGCTTAACGACTGACAATGAGCAGTTCTTC. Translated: CASSLTTDNEQFF.

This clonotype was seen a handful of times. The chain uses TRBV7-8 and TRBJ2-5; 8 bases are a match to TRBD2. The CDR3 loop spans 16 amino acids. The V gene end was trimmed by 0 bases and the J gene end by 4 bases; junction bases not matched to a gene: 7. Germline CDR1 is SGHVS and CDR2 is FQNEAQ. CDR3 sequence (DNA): TGTGCCAGCAGCTTAGCGCTTAGCGGGAAGGGAGAGACCCAGTACTTC. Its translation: CASSLALSGKGETQYF.

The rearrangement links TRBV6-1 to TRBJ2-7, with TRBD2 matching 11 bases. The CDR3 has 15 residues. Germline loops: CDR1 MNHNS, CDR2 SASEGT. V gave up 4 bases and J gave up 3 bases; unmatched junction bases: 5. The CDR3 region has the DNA TGTGCCAGCAGTGGACGACTAGCGGGGCTCTACGAGCAGTACTTC. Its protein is CASSGRLAGLYEQYF.

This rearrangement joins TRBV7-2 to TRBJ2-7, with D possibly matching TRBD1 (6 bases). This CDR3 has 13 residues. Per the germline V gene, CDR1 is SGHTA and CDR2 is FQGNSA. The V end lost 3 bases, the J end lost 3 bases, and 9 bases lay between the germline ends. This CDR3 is CASSFQGHYEQYF. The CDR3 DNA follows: TGTGCCAGCAGCTTCCAGGGACACTACGAGCAGTACTTC. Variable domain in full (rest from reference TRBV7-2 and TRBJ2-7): GAGVSQSPSNKVTEKGKDVELRCDPISGHTALYWYRQSLGQGLEFLIYFQGNSAPDKSGLPSDRFSAERTGGSVSTLTIQRTQQEDSAVYLCASSFQGHYEQYFGPGTRLTVT.

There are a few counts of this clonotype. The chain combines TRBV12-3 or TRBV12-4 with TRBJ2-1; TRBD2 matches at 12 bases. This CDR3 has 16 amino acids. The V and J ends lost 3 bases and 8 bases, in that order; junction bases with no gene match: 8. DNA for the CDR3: TGTGCCAGCAGTTTCCCTAGCGGGAGGGCCGGCGATGAGCAGTTCTTC. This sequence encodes CASSFPSGRAGDEQFF.

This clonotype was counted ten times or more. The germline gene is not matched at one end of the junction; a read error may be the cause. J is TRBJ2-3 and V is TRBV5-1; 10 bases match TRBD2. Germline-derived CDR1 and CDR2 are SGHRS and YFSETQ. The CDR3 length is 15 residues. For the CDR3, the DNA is TGTGCCAGCAGTTCCCTAGCGGGAGCTACAGATACGCAGTATTTT. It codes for CASSSLAGATDTQYF.

This CDR3 reads CASSLGSASGSLDGQFF. CDR3 nucleotide sequence: TGCGCCAGCAGCTTGGGTTCGGCTAGCGGGAGCCTCGACGGTCAGTTCTTC. The rearrangement uses TRBV5-1 and TRBJ2-1; TRBD2 matches 10 bases. The CDR3 consists of 17 residues. CDR1 SGHRS and CDR2 YFSETQ come from the germline V gene. Trimming cost V 0 bases and J 13 bases; bases outside gene matches: 16.

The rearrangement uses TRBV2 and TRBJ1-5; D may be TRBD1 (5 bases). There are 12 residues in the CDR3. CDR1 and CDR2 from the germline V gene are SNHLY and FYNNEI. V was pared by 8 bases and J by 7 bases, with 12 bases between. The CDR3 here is CASRGLTQPQHF. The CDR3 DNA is TGTGCCAGCCGGGGGTTGACGCAGCCCCAGCATTTT.

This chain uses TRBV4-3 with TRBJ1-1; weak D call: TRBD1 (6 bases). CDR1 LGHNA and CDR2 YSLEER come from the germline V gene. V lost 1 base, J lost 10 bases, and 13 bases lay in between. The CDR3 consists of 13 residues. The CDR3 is CASSQGGGGPAFF. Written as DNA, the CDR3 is TGCGCCAGCAGCCAAGGGGGGGGCGGACCAGCTTTCTTT.

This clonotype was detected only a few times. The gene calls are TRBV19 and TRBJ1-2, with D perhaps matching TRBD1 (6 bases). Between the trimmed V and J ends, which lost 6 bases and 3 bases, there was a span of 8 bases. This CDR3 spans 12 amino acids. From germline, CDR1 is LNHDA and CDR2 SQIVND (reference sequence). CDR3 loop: CASSNRDYGYTF. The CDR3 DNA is TGTGCCAGTAGCAACAGGGACTATGGCTACACCTTC.

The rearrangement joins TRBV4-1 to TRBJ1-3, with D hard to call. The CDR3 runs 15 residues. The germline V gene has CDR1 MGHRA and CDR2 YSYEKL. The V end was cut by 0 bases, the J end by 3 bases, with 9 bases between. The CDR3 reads CASSQEGQVGNTIYF. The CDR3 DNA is TGCGCCAGCAGCCAAGAAGGTCAGGTTGGAAACACCATATATTTT.

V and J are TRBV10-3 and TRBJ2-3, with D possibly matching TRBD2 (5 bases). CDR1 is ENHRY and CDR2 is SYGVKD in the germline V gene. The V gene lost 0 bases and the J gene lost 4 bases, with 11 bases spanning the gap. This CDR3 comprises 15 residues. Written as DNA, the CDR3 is TGTGCCATCAGTGAGTCGTTGGGAGCCGCAGATACGCAGTATTTT. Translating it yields CAISESLGAADTQYF.

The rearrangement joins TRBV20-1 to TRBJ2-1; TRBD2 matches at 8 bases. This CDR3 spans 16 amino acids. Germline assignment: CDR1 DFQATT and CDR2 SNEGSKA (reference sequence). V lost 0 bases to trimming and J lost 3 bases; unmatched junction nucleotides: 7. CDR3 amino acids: CSARDQSGSNYNEQFF. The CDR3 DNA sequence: TGCAGTGCTAGAGATCAAAGCGGGAGTAACTACAATGAGCAGTTCTTC.

CDR3 residues: CASSLEPLGGSSSYEQYF. CDR3 in DNA: TGCGCCAGCAGCCTCGAGCCTCTCGGCGGAAGTAGCTCCTACGAGCAGTACTTC. The V and J genes are TRBV4-1 and TRBJ2-7; unclear D gene. Trimming took off 4 bases at V and 0 bases at J, with 22 bases between the two ends. The CDR3 has 18 residues. The germline gives CDR1 MGHRA, CDR2 YSYEKL.

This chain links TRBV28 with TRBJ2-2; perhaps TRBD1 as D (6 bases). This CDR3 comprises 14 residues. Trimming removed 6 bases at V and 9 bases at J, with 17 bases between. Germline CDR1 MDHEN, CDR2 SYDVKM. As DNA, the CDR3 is TGTGCCAGCAGGCCTCAGGGGATAAGCTGGGAGCTGTTTTTT. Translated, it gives CASRPQGISWELFF.